The T cell receptor beta chain under discussion was sequenced for a study of cytomegalovirus exposure and HLA in healthy donors. This table comes from immunoSEQ multiplex PCR, and its TCRdb copy is limited to in-frame clones, with some not included. Of under 200,000 clones detected, approximately 96% appear once; the ten largest clones hold 0.89%. This clone was found a few times. The receptor's source is a young woman in good health and CMV-seronegative. The sample consisted of PBMCs.

CDR3 amino acids: CASSYDREETQYF. The CDR3 nucleotides are TGTGCCAGCAGTTACGACAGGGAAGAGACCCAGTACTTC. V usage is TRBV6-5 and J usage is TRBJ2-5; 7 bases are shared with TRBD1. From germline, CDR1 is MNHEY and CDR2 SVGAGI. The length of the CDR3 is 13 residues. The V and J ends lost 2 bases and 3 bases, in that order; junction bases with no gene match: 0.